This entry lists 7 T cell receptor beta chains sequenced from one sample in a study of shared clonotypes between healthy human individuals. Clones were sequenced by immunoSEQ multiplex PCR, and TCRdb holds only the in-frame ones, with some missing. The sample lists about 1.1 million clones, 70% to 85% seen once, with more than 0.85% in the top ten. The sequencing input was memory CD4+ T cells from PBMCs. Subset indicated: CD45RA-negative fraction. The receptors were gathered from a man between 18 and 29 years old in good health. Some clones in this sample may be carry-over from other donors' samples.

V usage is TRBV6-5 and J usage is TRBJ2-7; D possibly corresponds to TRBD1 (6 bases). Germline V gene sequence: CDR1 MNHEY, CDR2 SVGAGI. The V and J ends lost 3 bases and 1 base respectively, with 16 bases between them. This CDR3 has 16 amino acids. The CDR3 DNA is TGTGCCAGCAGTTATTCCCGACAGGCCCAGTCCTACGAGCAGTACTTC. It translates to CASSYSRQAQSYEQYF.

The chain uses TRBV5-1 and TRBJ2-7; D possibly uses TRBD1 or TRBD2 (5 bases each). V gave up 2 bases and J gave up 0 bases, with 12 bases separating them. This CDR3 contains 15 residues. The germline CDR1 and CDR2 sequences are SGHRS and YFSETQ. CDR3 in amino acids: CASSFRDASSYEQYF. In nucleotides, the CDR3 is TGCGCCAGCAGCTTCCGGGACGCGAGCTCCTACGAGCAGTACTTC. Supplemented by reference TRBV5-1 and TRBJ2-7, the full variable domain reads KAGVTQTPRYLIKTRGQQVTLSCSPISGHRSVSWYQQTPGQGLQFLFEYFSETQRNKGNFPGRFSGRQFSNSRSEMNVSTLELGDSALYLCASSFRDASSYEQYFGPGTRLTVT.

The CDR3 nucleotides read TGTGCCGGGGGGGACGGTCAGCCCCAGCATTTT. This gives the protein CAGGDGQPQHF. The rearrangement links TRBV6-5 to TRBJ1-5; perhaps TRBD1 as D (5 bases). V was clipped by 11 bases and J by 6 bases, with 11 bases between them. The CDR3 sequence is 11 residues long. The germline V gene has CDR1 MNHEY and CDR2 SVGAGI.

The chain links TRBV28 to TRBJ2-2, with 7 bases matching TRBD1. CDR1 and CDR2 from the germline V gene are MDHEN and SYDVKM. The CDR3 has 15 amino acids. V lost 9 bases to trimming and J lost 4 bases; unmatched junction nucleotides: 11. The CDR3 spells CASLTRQGGTGELFF. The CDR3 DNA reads TGTGCCAGTCTCACCCGACAGGGCGGCACCGGGGAGCTGTTTTTT.

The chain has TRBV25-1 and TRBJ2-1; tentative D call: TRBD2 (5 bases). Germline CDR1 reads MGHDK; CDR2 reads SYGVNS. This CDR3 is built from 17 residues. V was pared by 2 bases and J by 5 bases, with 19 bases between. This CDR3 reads CASSEISGESGNNEQFF. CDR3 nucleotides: TGTGCCAGCAGTGAAATAAGTGGGGAGAGCGGTAACAATGAGCAGTTCTTC.

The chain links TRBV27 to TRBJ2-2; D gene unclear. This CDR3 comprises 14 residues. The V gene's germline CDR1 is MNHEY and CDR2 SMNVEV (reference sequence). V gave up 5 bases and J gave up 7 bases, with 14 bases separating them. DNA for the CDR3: TGTGCCAGCAGTCCAGGACCTCGGTTCGGGGAGCTGTTTTTT. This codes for CASSPGPRFGELFF.

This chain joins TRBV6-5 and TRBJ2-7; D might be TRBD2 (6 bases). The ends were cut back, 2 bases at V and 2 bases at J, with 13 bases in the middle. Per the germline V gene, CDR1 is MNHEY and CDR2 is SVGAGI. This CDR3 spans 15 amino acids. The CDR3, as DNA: TGTGCCAGCAGTTACAACGGAGGGCCCGCCTACGAGCAGTACTTC. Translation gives CASSYNGGPAYEQYF.